These 15 T cell receptor beta chains were all obtained from the same sample, sequenced in a study of control samples from healthy donors and cancer patients. Produced via immunoSEQ multiplex PCR; TCRdb's table is partial and in-frame only. The sample has over 50,000 clones; about 96% are singletons. The sequenced sample consisted of blood. Source of these receptors: a woman between 18 and 29 years old in good health.

The J gene is TRBJ2-7, the V gene TRBV10-1, with D hard to call. Germline CDR1 WNHNN, CDR2 SYGVQD (reference sequence). With 0 bases removed from V and 0 bases from J, the gap between germline ends came to 6 bases. The CDR3 runs 14 residues. CDR3 protein: CASSESGSSYEQYF. In DNA form, the CDR3 reads TGCGCCAGCAGTGAGTCGGGTAGCTCCTACGAGCAGTACTTC.

With respect to this clone: One end of the junction does not line up with germline, which may come from a read error. This chain uses TRBV27 with TRBJ1-4; no firm D call. CDR3 size: 12 residues. Germline lookup yields CDR1 MNHEY and CDR2 SMNVEV (reference sequence). The CDR3 protein is CASSFVNGKLFF. CDR3 nucleotide sequence: TGTGCCAGCAGTTTTGTGAATGGAAAACTGTTTTTT.

The gene calls are TRBV5-6 and TRBJ1-1, with D possibly matching TRBD1 (5 bases). In germline, CDR1 is SGHDT, CDR2 YYEEEE. The CDR3 runs 13 residues. V was trimmed by 4 bases and J by 10 bases, leaving 17 bases between them. The CDR3 DNA sequence: TGTGCCAGCAGCCTCAGGGTTAGGGCCCCAGCTTTCTTT. It is translated as CASSLRVRAPAFF.

This sequence joins TRBV28 and TRBJ1-5; perhaps TRBD1 as D (5 bases). CDR1 MDHEN and CDR2 SYDVKM come from the germline V gene. V gave up 3 bases and J gave up 9 bases, with 12 bases separating them. The CDR3 totals 13 residues. DNA of the CDR3: TGTGCCAGCAGTTTTGACAGTTCTCGGCCCCAGCATTTT. Its translation: CASSFDSSRPQHF.

With regard to this clone: The sample has other DNA sequences that encode this CDR3 too. The chain links TRBV27 to TRBJ2-7, with TRBD1 identical over 7 bases. CDR1 MNHEY and CDR2 SMNVEV come from the germline V gene (reference sequence). Unmatched junction bases numbered 14, after V lost 8 bases and J lost 4 bases. The CDR3 is 15 residues long. CDR3 sequence (DNA): TGTGCCAGCCGAGGGTTTACAGGGGAATCTTACGAGCAGTACTTC. Its protein is CASRGFTGESYEQYF.

This chain links TRBV6-2 or TRBV6-3 with TRBJ2-1; D remains ambiguous. V was trimmed by 4 bases and J by 0 bases, leaving 10 bases between them. Germline loops: CDR1 MNHEY, CDR2 SVGEGT. The CDR3 contains 15 residues. CDR3 protein: CASSLGGPSYNEQFF. CDR3 in DNA: TGTGCCAGCAGTTTGGGTGGCCCCTCCTACAATGAGCAGTTCTTC.

J is TRBJ1-3 and V is TRBV19; D gene uncertain. The CDR3 covers 14 residues. V gave up 6 bases and J gave up 1 base, with 10 bases separating them. In germline, CDR1 is LNHDA, CDR2 SQIVND (reference sequence). In nucleotides, the CDR3 is TGTGCCAGTAGCACTCCGGGGTCTGGAAACACCATATATTTT. This gives the protein CASSTPGSGNTIYF.

The V call is TRBV18, the J call TRBJ2-7, with 12 bases identical to TRBD1. The V and J ends lost 4 bases and 4 bases, in that order; junction bases with no gene match: 5. Per the germline V gene, CDR1 is KGHSH and CDR2 is LQKENI. CDR3 length equals 15 residues. The CDR3 sequence is CASSHPGQGAYEQYF. CDR3 DNA sequence: TGTGCCAGCTCACACCCGGGACAGGGGGCATACGAGCAGTACTTC.

This clone was observed a single time. The chain recombines TRBV30 with TRBJ1-2, with D unclear. The CDR3 has 12 residues. Germline V gene data show CDR1 as GTSNPN and CDR2 as SVGIG (reference sequence). V shed 1 base and J shed 0 bases, with 3 bases lying between them. CDR3 loop: CAWSGTNYGYTF. The CDR3 bases are TGTGCCTGGAGTGGGACTAACTATGGCTACACCTTC.

V is TRBV5-4 and J is TRBJ2-1; TRBD2 agrees at 10 bases. CDR1 is SGHNT and CDR2 is YYREEE in the germline V gene (reference sequence). V lost 4 bases to trimming and J lost 0 bases; unmatched junction nucleotides: 13. CDR3 size: 19 residues. CDR3 region: CASSKTSGYHKYSYNEQFF. CDR3 sequence (DNA): TGTGCCAGCAGCAAGACTAGCGGGTATCATAAATACTCCTACAATGAGCAGTTCTTC.

V is TRBV19 and J is TRBJ2-6; D is uncertain. Germline-derived CDR1 and CDR2 are LNHDA and SQIVND (reference sequence). V lost 1 base and J 0 bases, leaving 4 bases between the germline ends. The CDR3 is 15 amino acids. The CDR3 sequence is CASSIGTSGANVLTF. The DNA for the CDR3 is TGTGCCAGTAGTATAGGGACCTCTGGGGCCAACGTCCTGACTTTC.

The rearrangement uses TRBV24-1 and TRBJ2-1; no clear D gene. The CDR3 spans 16 residues. The germline gives CDR1 KGHDR, CDR2 SFDVKD. The V end lost 3 bases, the J end lost 0 bases, and 11 bases lay between the germline ends. The CDR3 coding sequence is TGTGCCACCAGTGATGCATCTTCTGGCTCCTACAATGAGCAGTTCTTC. It encodes CATSDASSGSYNEQFF.

CDR3 loop: CASSSERLAPYEQYF. The CDR3 DNA sequence: TGTGCCAGCAGCTCCGAACGACTAGCCCCCTACGAGCAGTACTTC. The chain uses TRBV6-6 and TRBJ2-7, with TRBD2 identical over 7 bases. V was pared by 6 bases and J by 2 bases, with 10 bases of the junction left unmatched. CDR1 MNHNY and CDR2 SVGAGI come from the germline V gene (reference sequence). This CDR3 has 15 amino acids.

J is TRBJ1-1 and V is TRBV12-3 or TRBV12-4; 7 nucleotides line up with TRBD1. The V gene end was trimmed by 7 bases and the J gene end by 11 bases; junction bases not matched to a gene: 13. The CDR3 consists of 13 residues. CDR3 residues: CASTLKRAGGAFF. The DNA of the CDR3 is TGTGCCAGCACCCTTAAAAGGGCAGGGGGGGCTTTCTTT.

J is TRBJ1-1 and V is TRBV9; 9 nucleotides match TRBD1. Germline lookup yields CDR1 SGDLS and CDR2 YYNGEE. Trimming cost V 3 bases and J 0 bases; bases outside gene matches: 15. CDR3 length equals 19 residues. The CDR3 coding sequence is TGTGCCAGCAGCGGTTCCCCGGGACAGGGAACCCTTATGAACACTGAAGCTTTCTTT. This gives the protein CASSGSPGQGTLMNTEAFF.